These T cell receptor beta chains were read from a single sample in a study of cytomegalovirus exposure and HLA in healthy donors. Sequencing used immunoSEQ multiplex PCR; TCRdb keeps in-frame clones, though not all of them. Among around 110,000 clones listed, just under 70% were seen once. The sample consisted of PBMCs. These receptors originate from a man aged 25-40 years in good health and CMV-seropositive. Each CDR3 is given with its conserved first and last residue. A D gene is named only where the DNA matches it firmly. Rows give clone size only sometimes, using once, few, many, or a class for an expanded clone.

NA,TRBJ2-2,TRBV9,NA,CASSVVLGGGELFF,TGTGCCAGCAGCGTAGTATTGGGAGGCGGGGAGCTGTTTTTT
few,TRBJ2-3,TRBV7-8,NA,CASRPKGLSTDTQYF,TGTGCCAGCAGACCCAAGGGACTGAGCACAGATACGCAGTATTTT
NA,TRBJ1-5,TRBV27,NA,CASSPPGPLGGSNQPQHF,TGTGCCAGCAGTCCACCGGGACCCCTAGGAGGGTCCAATCAGCCCCAGCATTTT
NA,TRBJ1-1,TRBV9,TRBD1,CASSAGTGMNTEAFF,TGTGCCAGCAGCGCCGGGACAGGGATGAACACTGAAGCTTTCTTT
NA,TRBJ2-3,TRBV29-1,TRBD1,CSVGTGGSDTQYF,TGCAGCGTAGGGACAGGGGGCTCAGATACGCAGTATTTT
once,TRBJ2-3,TRBV27,NA,CASSLFEAVTSTDTQYF,TGTGCCAGCAGTTTATTCGAGGCGGTAACTAGCACAGATACGCAGTATTTT
NA,TRBJ1-1,TRBV5-1,NA,CASSVQGYTEAFF,TGCGCCAGCAGCGTGCAGGGTTACACTGAAGCTTTCTTT
NA,TRBJ1-1,TRBV29-1,NA,CSVAQAQNTEAFF,TGCAGCGTTGCACAGGCCCAGAACACTGAAGCTTTCTTT
NA,TRBJ2-5,TRBV7-9,TRBD2,CASSRTSGGEQEETQYF,TGTGCCAGCAGCCGGACTAGCGGGGGGGAACAGGAAGAGACCCAGTACTTC
few,TRBJ2-3,TRBV5-4,NA,CASSALGTDTQYF,TGTGCCAGCAGCGCACTAGGCACAGATACGCAGTATTTT
NA,TRBJ1-4,TRBV4-2,NA,CASSQESRGLNEKLFF,TGTGCCAGCAGCCAAGAATCAAGAGGGCTTAATGAAAAACTGTTTTTT
NA,TRBJ1-1,TRBV28,NA,CASRVYFESDTEAFF,TGTGCCAGCAGGGTTTATTTTGAGTCGGACACTGAAGCTTTCTTT
NA,TRBJ2-1,TRBV4-3,TRBD2,CASSLVQIFSGSPYNEQFF,TGCGCCAGCAGCCTCGTACAGATCTTTAGCGGGAGCCCCTACAATGAGCAGTTCTTC
once,TRBJ2-1,TRBV6-6,NA,CASSNRDYHNEQFF,TGTGCCAGCAGCAACAGGGACTACCACAATGAGCAGTTCTTC
NA,TRBJ1-1,TRBV7-3,NA,CASSFASRGTEAFF,TGTGCCAGCAGCTTCGCGTCTCGGGGGACTGAAGCTTTCTTT
NA,TRBJ2-1,TRBV7-9,NA,CASGHGGRGEQFF,TGTGCCAGCGGACACGGCGGCAGGGGTGAGCAGTTCTTC
NA,TRBJ1-2,TRBV18,TRBD1,CASSPDRGEAYGYTF,TGTGCCAGCTCGCCCGACAGGGGTGAAGCCTATGGCTACACCTTC
NA,TRBJ2-7,TRBV6-1,NA,CASSDFGSGYEQYF,TGTGCCAGCAGTGATTTCGGGTCAGGGTACGAGCAGTACTTC
few,TRBJ2-2,TRBV19,NA,CASSRGPNTGELFF,TGTGCCAGTAGTAGAGGGCCCAACACCGGGGAGCTGTTTTTT
NA,TRBJ2-1,TRBV5-1,TRBD1,CASSFGQGTMYNEQFF,TGCGCCAGCAGCTTCGGACAGGGGACGATGTACAATGAGCAGTTCTTC
NA,TRBJ1-2,TRBV28,NA,CASSRDISFYGYTF,TGTGCCAGCAGCCGGGACATTAGTTTCTATGGCTACACCTTC
NA,TRBJ1-5,TRBV15,NA,CATSLGRSSNQPQHF,TGTGCCACCAGCCTCGGTAGGAGTAGCAATCAGCCCCAGCATTTT
NA,TRBJ1-3,TRBV11-2,NA,CASSLAEGTNTIYF,TGTGCCAGCAGCCTGGCGGAGGGGACCAACACCATATATTTT
NA,TRBJ1-5,TRBV28,TRBD1,CASSMTGGSNQPQHF,TGTGCCAGCAGCATGACAGGGGGGAGCAATCAGCCCCAGCATTTT
NA,TRBJ2-1,TRBV27,TRBD2,CASSLGTSGAYNEQFF,TGTGCCAGCAGTTTAGGGACTAGCGGGGCCTACAATGAGCAGTTCTTC
NA,TRBJ1-5,TRBV5-6,TRBD1,CASSLGTGEANQPQHF,TGTGCCAGCAGCTTGGGGACAGGGGAGGCAAATCAGCCCCAGCATTTT
NA,TRBJ1-1,TRBV6-1,NA,CASKTDGGVNTEAFF,TGTGCCAGCAAAACGGATGGGGGCGTGAACACTGAAGCTTTCTTT
NA,TRBJ1-4,TRBV25-1,TRBD1,CASSESGDRAPELFF,TGTGCCAGCAGTGAATCGGGGGACAGGGCCCCAGAACTGTTTTTT
NA,TRBJ2-1,TRBV9,NA,CASSVAAGYDYNEQFF,TGTGCCAGCAGCGTAGCAGCAGGGTATGATTACAATGAGCAGTTCTTC
few,TRBJ2-5,TRBV27,NA,CASSITSRRVQETQYF,TGTGCCAGCAGTATAACGAGTAGAAGAGTCCAAGAGACCCAGTACTTC
NA,TRBJ1-2,TRBV5-6,NA,CASSLGPGDSRGYTF,TGTGCCAGCAGCTTAGGACCAGGGGATTCAAGAGGCTACACCTTC
NA,TRBJ1-2,TRBV21-1,NA,CASSFFGCAGYTF,TGTGCCAGCAGCTTCTTCGGGTGCGCTGGCTACACCTTC
NA,TRBJ2-4,TRBV11-2,TRBD2,CASSLTFLAGATKNIQYF,TGTGCCAGCAGCTTAACCTTCTTAGCGGGGGCCACCAAAAACATTCAGTACTTC
NA,TRBJ1-2,TRBV27,NA,CASSFSGLQGYTF,TGTGCCAGCAGTTTCTCGGGCCTTCAGGGATACACCTTC
NA,TRBJ1-2,TRBV27,TRBD1,CASSPERDRDHDYGYTF,TGTGCCAGCAGTCCCGAACGGGACAGGGACCACGACTATGGCTACACCTTC
NA,TRBJ2-7,TRBV25-1,TRBD1,CASSAPPTGQNDYEQYF,TGTGCCAGCAGTGCCCCCCCGACAGGGCAGAACGACTACGAGCAGTACTTC
few,TRBJ1-2,TRBV29-1,TRBD1,CSVVGGTDYGYTF,TGCAGCGTTGTCGGCGGGACAGACTATGGCTACACCTTC
NA,TRBJ2-1,TRBV6-5,TRBD1,CASVRGTGSGGEQFF,TGTGCCAGTGTACGAGGGACAGGGAGTGGCGGTGAGCAGTTCTTC
NA,TRBJ1-5,TRBV7-9,NA,CASSLAPLEGRWNNQPQHF,TGTGCCAGCAGCTTAGCCCCTCTAGAGGGAAGGTGGAACAATCAGCCCCAGCATTTT
NA,TRBJ1-5,TRBV4-3,TRBD1,CASSPRTGVRSNQPQHF,TGCGCCAGCAGCCCCCGGACAGGGGTAAGGAGCAATCAGCCCCAGCATTTT
NA,TRBJ1-1,TRBV18,NA,CASSPLQGDTEAFF,TGTGCCAGCTCACCTTTACAGGGTGACACTGAAGCTTTCTTT
NA,TRBJ2-3,TRBV5-4,TRBD2,CASSLVLGGRAEDTQYF,TGTGCCAGCAGCTTGGTTCTTGGCGGGAGGGCCGAGGATACGCAGTATTTT
NA,TRBJ2-7,TRBV30,NA,CAWSRYGKGYEQYF,TGTGCCTGGAGTAGATACGGGAAGGGCTACGAGCAGTACTTC
NA,TRBJ2-5,TRBV29-1,NA,CSVAKPGLQETQYF,TGCAGCGTTGCTAAACCGGGTCTACAAGAGACCCAGTACTTC
NA,TRBJ1-5,TRBV6-5,TRBD1,CASRPTGYQPQHF,TGTGCCAGCAGGCCGACAGGGTATCAGCCCCAGCATTTT
NA,TRBJ1-2,TRBV28,TRBD1,CASSFWPPRDRPFNGYTF,TGTGCCAGCAGTTTTTGGCCGCCCCGGGACAGGCCCTTTAATGGCTACACCTTC
once,TRBJ2-3,TRBV7-3,TRBD2,CASSLTGSGGPPDTQYF,TGTGCCAGCAGCTTAACGGGTAGCGGGGGGCCCCCAGATACGCAGTATTTT
once,TRBJ2-5,TRBV5-1,TRBD2,CASSLAGTRAQETQYF,TGCGCCAGCAGCTTGGCCGGGACTAGAGCGCAAGAGACCCAGTACTTC
few,TRBJ1-2,TRBV9,TRBD1,CASSGPDRGRSYGYTF,TGTGCCAGCAGCGGTCCGGACAGGGGAAGGAGCTATGGCTACACCTTC
NA,TRBJ1-1,TRBV5-1,TRBD1,CASSLQGVRDTEAFF,TGCGCCAGCAGCTTACAGGGGGTCCGGGACACTGAAGCTTTCTTT
few,TRBJ2-1,TRBV18,NA,CASSPTGSYNEQFF,TGTGCCAGCTCACCAACAGGCTCCTACAATGAGCAGTTCTTC
NA,TRBJ2-1,TRBV15,TRBD2,CATSRDASGRAGREQFF,TGTGCCACCAGCAGAGATGCTAGCGGGAGGGCCGGTCGTGAGCAGTTCTTC
NA,TRBJ2-1,TRBV6-1,NA,CASSPTGTMRQFF,TGTGCCAGCAGTCCCACAGGTACAATGAGGCAGTTCTTC
NA,TRBJ1-2,TRBV6-4,NA,CASSDSIGLLPDPDPQGYGYTF,TGTGCCAGCAGTGACTCGATCGGGCTTTTGCCCGACCCCGACCCACAGGGCTATGGCTACACCTTC
NA,TRBJ2-7,TRBV6-1,NA,CASSEAWHASSYEQYF,TGTGCCAGCAGTGAAGCGTGGCACGCAAGCTCCTACGAGCAGTACTTC
NA,TRBJ2-3,TRBV15,NA,CATSRIEDTGTLQYF,TGTGCCACCAGCAGAATTGAGGACACGGGCACCTTGCAGTATTTT
NA,TRBJ1-4,TRBV6-5,TRBD1,CASSYSTGTEKLFF,TGTGCCAGCAGTTACTCGACAGGGACCGAAAAACTGTTTTTT
once,TRBJ2-2,TRBV6-6,NA,CASSSLGLYRELFF,TGTGCCAGCAGTTCCCTGGGACTTTATCGGGAGCTGTTTTTT
NA,TRBJ1-1,TRBV4-1,TRBD1,CASSQLRGLNTEAFF,TGCGCCAGCAGCCAACTGAGGGGGCTGAACACTGAAGCTTTCTTT
NA,TRBJ2-7,TRBV11-2,TRBD2,CAGSILAGGKYEQYF,TGTGCCGGCAGCATTTTAGCGGGGGGGAAGTACGAGCAGTACTTC